The 28 T cell receptor beta chains reported below all come from one sample, sequenced in a study of T cell responses to AZD1222 COVID-19 vaccine. Produced via immunoSEQ multiplex PCR; TCRdb's table is partial and in-frame only. There are around 130,000 clones in the sample; roughly nine tenths occur only once, and roughly 5.4% lies in the top ten. This specimen was peripheral blood, taken on day 0 of AZD1222 vaccination. The source of these receptors is an adult in good health.

V is TRBV7-8 and J is TRBJ2-7; D gene uncertain. Trimming stripped 0 bases from V and 3 bases from J, with 9 bases between. This CDR3 region has 14 residues. CDR1 SGHVS and CDR2 FQNEAQ come from the germline V gene. The CDR3 protein is CASSLAGQNYEQYF. The CDR3 DNA sequence: TGTGCCAGCAGCTTAGCAGGGCAGAACTACGAGCAGTACTTC.

The chain joins TRBV2 to TRBJ2-1, with D tentatively TRBD1 (5 bases). Germline CDR1 and CDR2: SNHLY and FYNNEI. Trimming removed 6 bases at V and 12 bases at J, with 15 bases between. CDR3 length: 12 amino acids. The CDR3 DNA is TGTGCCAGCAGGGTTGACAGTGAGGCGCAGTTCTTC. Protein product: CASRVDSEAQFF.

The chain recombines TRBV14 with TRBJ1-4, with D possibly matching TRBD1 (6 bases). Between the trimmed V and J ends, which lost 4 bases and 8 bases, there was a span of 11 bases. The CDR3 sequence is 13 residues long. Per the germline V gene, CDR1 is SGHDN and CDR2 is FVKESK. The CDR3 spells CASSRGAEEKLFF. CDR3 nucleotides: TGTGCCAGCAGCCGGGGGGCTGAAGAAAAACTGTTTTTT.

This chain connects TRBV27 to TRBJ1-3; TRBD1 agrees at 11 bases. The junction had 4 bases not matched to a gene; V was cut back by 6 bases and J by 3 bases. Per the germline V gene, CDR1 is MNHEY and CDR2 is SMNVEV (reference sequence). This CDR3 spans 15 amino acids. The CDR3 protein is CASSRDRGIGNTIYF. For the CDR3, the DNA is TGTGCCAGCAGCCGGGACAGGGGGATTGGAAACACCATATATTTT.

The rearrangement links TRBV10-3 to TRBJ1-2; the D gene is possibly TRBD1 (5 bases). In germline, CDR1 is ENHRY, CDR2 SYGVKD. CDR3 length: 14 amino acids. V was cut by 3 bases and J by 7 bases, with 15 bases left in between. This CDR3 reads CAISDLGRGGGYTF. In nucleotides, the CDR3 is TGTGCCATCAGTGACCTGGGTAGGGGTGGTGGCTACACCTTC.

The table lists this clone with a count of one. The chain joins TRBV7-8 to TRBJ1-4; D might be TRBD1 (5 bases). The CDR3 is made up of 15 amino acids. With 5 bases removed from V and 5 bases from J, the gap between germline ends came to 15 bases. The V gene's germline CDR1 is SGHVS and CDR2 FQNEAQ. The CDR3 region is CASSTRQIRNEKLFF. DNA for the CDR3: TGTGCCAGCAGCACCCGACAGATAAGAAATGAAAAACTGTTTTTT. Combining the CDR3 with reference TRBV7-8 and TRBJ1-4 gives the whole variable domain GAGVSQSPRYKVAKRGQDVALRCDPISGHVSLFWYQQALGQGPEFLTYFQNEAQLDKSGLPSDRFFAERPEGSVSTLKIQRTQQEDSAVYLCASSTRQIRNEKLFFGSGTQLSVL.

This chain connects TRBV5-1 to TRBJ1-4, with a tentative D call TRBD1 (6 bases). The germline CDR1 and CDR2 sequences are SGHRS and YFSETQ. Trimming cost V 0 bases and J 8 bases, with 17 bases left between them. This CDR3 spans 16 amino acids. The CDR3 DNA reads as TGCGCCAGCAGCTTGGCCGTCGGGGGCGAGCGGGAAAAACTGTTTTTT. It specifies CASSLAVGGEREKLFF.

The sample holds a few counts of this clone. The V gene is TRBV19, the J gene TRBJ2-3, with D perhaps matching TRBD1 (6 bases). The CDR3 runs to 14 residues. Germline V gives CDR1 LNHDA, CDR2 SQIVND (reference sequence). Trimming cost V 2 bases and J 7 bases, with 13 bases left between them. Here the CDR3 reads CASSISRTANTQYF. CDR3 sequence (DNA): TGTGCCAGTAGTATATCGCGGACAGCTAATACGCAGTATTTT.

The chain combines TRBV3-1 (or the pseudogene TRBV3-2) with TRBJ2-2; no definite D call. V was shortened by 0 bases and J by 0 bases, with 11 bases between the two germline ends. CDR1 and CDR2 (germline): LGHDT, YNNKEL (reference sequence). CDR3 length: 17 residues. Here the CDR3 reads CASSQDIGVPNTGELFF. As DNA, the CDR3 is TGTGCCAGCAGCCAAGACATTGGGGTCCCGAACACCGGGGAGCTGTTTTTT.

The chain employs TRBV7-3 and TRBJ2-3, with 7 bases fitting TRBD1. Germline CDR1 and CDR2: SGHTA and FQGTGA. The CDR3 consists of 15 residues. The trim removed 2 bases at V and 3 bases at J, leaving 5 bases unmatched. In nucleotides, the CDR3 is TGTGCCAGCAGCTTATGGGGACAGAGTACAGATACGCAGTATTTT. Amino acids: CASSLWGQSTDTQYF.

In this sample, this clone turned up once. The gene calls are TRBV13 and TRBJ2-3; 11 nucleotides line up with TRBD1. Germline trimming cut 4 bases from V and 6 bases from J; bases unmatched to any gene: 9. Germline V CDR1 and CDR2: PRHDT, FYEKMQ (reference sequence). The CDR3 contains 16 residues. The CDR3 is CASSYHGQGAHDTQYF. The CDR3 DNA follows: TGTGCCAGCAGCTACCACGGACAGGGGGCGCACGATACGCAGTATTTT.

V usage is TRBV6-6 and J usage is TRBJ1-2; D gene uncertain. Germline assignment: CDR1 MNHNY and CDR2 SVGAGI (reference sequence). CDR3 length: 14 amino acids. V dropped 1 base and J dropped 2 bases, with 8 bases sitting between them. The CDR3 loop is CASSYFEQNYGYTF. The CDR3, as DNA: TGTGCCAGCAGTTACTTTGAACAGAACTATGGCTACACCTTC.

V is TRBV6-5 and J is TRBJ2-7; D gene unclear. Germline CDR1 reads MNHEY; CDR2 reads SVGAGI. The CDR3 sequence is 11 residues long. Trimming removed 2 bases at V and 5 bases at J, with 4 bases between. In DNA form, the CDR3 reads TGTGCCAGCAGTTACGAGCACGAGCAGTACTTC. It specifies CASSYEHEQYF.

The gene calls are TRBV7-8 and TRBJ1-4; D unclear. The ends were cut back, 5 bases at V and 7 bases at J, with 17 bases in the middle. Germline CDR1 SGHVS, CDR2 FQNEAQ. The CDR3 length is 15 residues. The CDR3: CASSISPGSGEKLFF. CDR3 nucleotides: TGTGCCAGCAGCATAAGCCCCGGGTCGGGTGAAAAACTGTTTTTT.

The rearrangement uses TRBV19 and TRBJ1-1, with D tentatively TRBD1 (6 bases). The CDR3 runs to 15 residues. Deletions cut 3 bases from V and 4 bases from J, with 15 bases between. Germline values: CDR1 LNHDA, CDR2 SQIVND (reference sequence). In nucleotides, the CDR3 is TGTGCCAGTAGTATCCCCCGAAGGGGGAGCACTGAAGCTTTCTTT. This codes for CASSIPRRGSTEAFF.

The V gene is TRBV12-5, the J gene TRBJ1-5; 8 bases are shared with TRBD1. The length of the CDR3 is 17 residues. CDR1 is LGHNT and CDR2 is FRNRAP in the germline V gene. Trimming removed 5 bases from V and 3 bases from J; junction bases left unmatched: 12. Here the CDR3 reads CASGPSLGQGVNQPQHF. The CDR3 region has the DNA TGTGCTAGTGGTCCTTCCCTTGGACAGGGTGTCAATCAGCCCCAGCATTTT.

The chain links TRBV6-2 or TRBV6-3 to TRBJ2-7; D unresolved. The V and J ends lost 6 bases and 4 bases respectively, with 10 bases between them. This CDR3 spans 12 amino acids. The germline V gene has CDR1 MNHEY and CDR2 SVGEGT. This chain's CDR3 is CASSLISYEQYF. The DNA for the CDR3 is TGTGCCAGCAGCCTAATCTCTTACGAGCAGTACTTC.

The gene calls are TRBV7-9 and TRBJ2-1; D not certain. The V end was cut by 7 bases, the J end by 6 bases, with 13 bases between. The CDR3 is 13 residues long. Germline CDR1 and CDR2: SEHNR and FQNEAQ (reference sequence). The CDR3 spells CASTKTDTNEQFF. The CDR3 DNA reads TGTGCCAGCACCAAGACGGATACCAATGAGCAGTTCTTC. The full variable domain, rest sourced from reference TRBV7-9 and TRBJ2-1, is DTGVSQNPRHKITKRGQNVTFRCDPISEHNRLYWYRQTLGQGPEFLTYFQNEAQLEKSRLLSDRFSAERPKGSFSTLEIQRTEQGDSAMYLCASTKTDTNEQFFGPGTRLTVL.

The chain employs TRBV3-1 (or the pseudogene TRBV3-2) and TRBJ2-7, with D unresolved. The germline V gene has CDR1 LGHDT and CDR2 YNNKEL (reference sequence). The CDR3 consists of 14 residues. V was clipped by 1 base and J by 3 bases, with 10 bases between them. DNA of the CDR3: TGTGCCAGCAGCCAAGCAACGACCCTCTACGAGCAGTACTTC. It codes for CASSQATTLYEQYF.

The chain employs TRBV30 and TRBJ2-1, with 8 positions matching TRBD2. From germline, CDR1 is GTSNPN and CDR2 SVGIG (reference sequence). CDR3 length equals 14 residues. Trimming removed 0 bases from V and 9 bases from J; junction bases left unmatched: 7. CDR3 sequence: CAWSVGTREREQFF. In DNA, the CDR3 is TGTGCCTGGAGTGTAGGGACTAGGGAACGTGAGCAGTTCTTC.

The rearrangement uses TRBV7-9 and TRBJ2-1; unclear D gene. V lost 1 base to trimming and J lost 9 bases, with 7 bases between them. The germline CDR1 and CDR2 sequences are SEHNR and FQNEAQ (reference sequence). This CDR3 has 12 amino acids. CDR3 nucleotide sequence: TGTGCCAGCAGCTTAGAAGCAAGTGAGCAGTTCTTC. Amino acid sequence: CASSLEASEQFF.

This sequence joins TRBV7-9 and TRBJ2-7; D is ambiguous. Germline V gene lookup returns CDR1 SEHNR and CDR2 FQNEAQ (reference sequence). The length of the CDR3 is 13 residues. The germline V and J ends were trimmed by 2 bases and 2 bases, with 7 bases remaining between them. The CDR3 sequence: CASSLQDTYEQYF. Written as DNA, the CDR3 is TGTGCCAGCAGCTTACAGGATACCTACGAGCAGTACTTC.

The V gene is TRBV7-2, the J gene TRBJ1-2, with TRBD1 matching over 11 bases. CDR3 length: 17 amino acids. The J segment lost 6 bases and the V segment lost 3 bases, leaving 12 bases of the junction unmatched. Germline assignment: CDR1 SGHTA and CDR2 FQGNSA. The CDR3 DNA reads as TGTGCCAGCAGCTTTCCCCGATCCGGGACAGGGGGGGATGGCTACACCTTC. Amino acid sequence: CASSFPRSGTGGDGYTF.

The chain links TRBV7-3 to TRBJ2-1, with 11 nucleotides matching TRBD2. The CDR3 contains 16 residues. Germline CDR1 reads SGHTA; CDR2 reads FQGTGA. V lost 0 bases to trimming and J lost 5 bases; unmatched junction nucleotides: 3. CDR3 in amino acids: CASSLTLAGGHNEQFF. The DNA for the CDR3 is TGTGCCAGCAGCTTAACTCTAGCGGGAGGACACAATGAGCAGTTCTTC.

This chain uses TRBV28 with TRBJ1-2, with TRBD1 identical over 8 bases. Germline V CDR1 and CDR2: MDHEN, SYDVKM. Trimming at V came to 8 bases and at J to 8 bases, leaving 10 bases not matched to a gene. The CDR3 consists of 13 residues. CDR3 DNA sequence: TGTGCCAGCCTAAATCAGGGGGCGCTCGGCTACACCTTC. Encoded protein: CASLNQGALGYTF.

CDR3 sequence reads: CASSIDRWGNQPQHF. CDR3 DNA sequence: TGTGCCAGCAGTATAGACAGATGGGGCAATCAGCCCCAGCATTTT. J is TRBJ1-5 and V is TRBV6-5; D is perhaps TRBD1 (5 bases). Trimming cost V 5 bases and J 2 bases, with 13 bases left between them. CDR1 and CDR2 (germline): MNHEY, SVGAGI. CDR3 size: 15 residues.

The chain employs TRBV7-8 and TRBJ1-1; no clear D gene. V shed 3 bases and J shed 1 base, with 6 bases lying between them. Germline V gives CDR1 SGHVS, CDR2 FQNEAQ. The CDR3 totals 13 residues. CDR3 nucleotides: TGTGCCAGCAGCTTTTCAGCGAACACTGAAGCTTTCTTT. Translated, it gives CASSFSANTEAFF.

This chain uses TRBV18 with TRBJ1-3, with a possible D match to TRBD1 (5 bases). Germline lookup yields CDR1 KGHSH and CDR2 LQKENI. The CDR3 extends over 18 amino acids. Trimming pared 1 base from V and 0 bases from J, leaving 16 bases between. This chain's CDR3 is CASSPLGTAGYSGNTIYF. CDR3 coding DNA: TGTGCCAGCTCACCACTCGGGACTGCGGGCTACTCTGGAAACACCATATATTTT.